Below, 30 T cell receptor beta chains from the same sample are listed, as sequenced in a study of blood T cell repertoires in COVID-19. Profiling relied on immunoSEQ multiplex PCR, and the TCRdb table lists in-frame clones only, not all of them. Of roughly 230,000 clones in the sample, about 83% were seen once. Sequences were obtained from peripheral blood. Receptor source: a man aged 45-65 years with acute or convalescent COVID-19.

The sample holds one count of this clone. The V gene is TRBV6-6, the J gene TRBJ2-7, with a tentative D call TRBD1 (6 bases). The CDR3 runs 15 residues. Germline values: CDR1 MNHNY, CDR2 SVGAGI (reference sequence). The V and J ends lost 6 bases and 0 bases respectively, with 15 bases between them. The CDR3 nucleotides read TGTGCCAGCAGGACTCAGGGGTCTAGCTCCTACGAGCAGTACTTC. It codes for CASRTQGSSSYEQYF.

J is TRBJ1-5 and V is TRBV5-5, with 7 bases matching TRBD1. The CDR3 length is 14 residues. V was pared by 3 bases and J by 5 bases, with 5 bases of the junction left unmatched. CDR1 SGHKS and CDR2 YYEKEE come from the germline V gene (reference sequence). The CDR3 nucleotides read TGTGCCAGCAGCTCAGGGGGAGTGGATCAGCCCCAGCATTTT. Encoded protein: CASSSGGVDQPQHF.

In nucleotides, the CDR3 is TGTGCCAGCAGCTTAGTCACTACAGATACGCAGTATTTT. It translates to CASSLVTTDTQYF. The V and J genes are TRBV7-3 and TRBJ2-3; D is undetermined. Trimming left V 2 bases short and J 3 bases short, with 6 bases between. In germline, CDR1 is SGHTA, CDR2 FQGTGA. The CDR3 spans 13 residues.

Only a few counts were recorded for this clone. The chain uses TRBV2 and TRBJ2-2, with 8 positions matching TRBD2. V dropped 6 bases and J dropped 0; count of bases not matched to a gene: 3. CDR3 size: 15 residues. The germline V gene has CDR1 SNHLY and CDR2 FYNNEI. CDR3 DNA: TGTGCCAGCAGGGTAGCGGGGCCGAACACCGGGGAGCTGTTTTTT. Its protein product is CASRVAGPNTGELFF.

This clone was seen more than once but under ten times. The chain is built from TRBV19 and TRBJ1-5, with a weak D call TRBD1 (6 bases). The CDR3 covers 14 residues. The V and J ends lost 5 bases and 5 bases respectively, with 13 bases between them. Germline CDR1 reads LNHDA; CDR2 reads SQIVND (reference sequence). CDR3 sequence (DNA): TGTGCCAGTAGTGGGTCAGGGGAACATCAGCCCCAGCATTTT. The encoded protein is CASSGSGEHQPQHF.

A single count supports this clone. The rearrangement links TRBV6-1 to TRBJ1-4; D remains unclear. The V and J ends lost 0 bases and 3 bases respectively, with 17 bases between them. The CDR3 length is 18 residues. CDR1 and CDR2 from the germline V gene are MNHNS and SASEGT. This CDR3 reads CASSEAWASGQSNEKLFF. The DNA of the CDR3 is TGTGCCAGCAGTGAAGCGTGGGCCTCAGGCCAATCTAATGAAAAACTGTTTTTT.

The rearrangement joins TRBV18 to TRBJ1-2; maybe TRBD1 (6 bases). Looked up from germline, CDR1 is KGHSH and CDR2 is LQKENI. There are 13 residues in the CDR3. Trimming shortened V by 5 bases and J by 2 bases, and 9 bases separated the two germline ends. The CDR3 protein is CASSFQGNYGYTF. Here the CDR3 DNA reads TGTGCCAGCTCATTCCAGGGGAACTATGGCTACACCTTC.

In this sample, this clone turned up many times. Other DNA sequences in this specimen translate into the identical CDR3. This sequence joins TRBV27 and TRBJ1-5; 7 nucleotides match TRBD1. The CDR3 has 16 amino acids. J lost 0 bases, V lost 0 bases, and 2 bases had no gene match. Germline CDR1 reads MNHEY; CDR2 reads SMNVEV (reference sequence). The CDR3 DNA follows: TGTGCCAGCAGTTTATCGGGACAGAATAGCAATCAGCCCCAGCATTTT. Protein sequence: CASSLSGQNSNQPQHF.

The count of this clone is one. The chain couples TRBV19 to TRBJ2-1; D call uncertain. This CDR3 has 14 amino acids. Per germline, CDR1 LNHDA and CDR2 SQIVND (reference sequence). With 6 bases removed from V and 0 bases from J, the gap between germline ends came to 9 bases. This CDR3 is CASRDPSSYNEQFF. In DNA, the CDR3 is TGTGCCAGTAGAGACCCTAGCTCCTACAATGAGCAGTTCTTC.

This sequence joins TRBV6-5 and TRBJ2-1; 7 nucleotides agree with TRBD2. V trimming: 4 bases; J trimming: 8 bases; junction bases outside the gene matches: 11. The CDR3 is 15 residues long. Looked up from germline, CDR1 is MNHEY and CDR2 is SVGAGI. The CDR3 spells CASSSWSGILDEQFF. Here the CDR3 DNA reads TGTGCCAGCAGTTCGTGGAGCGGGATTTTGGATGAGCAGTTCTTC.

The chain couples TRBV27 to TRBJ2-2; possible D gene TRBD1, 5 bases. V was trimmed by 5 bases and J by 0 bases, leaving 13 bases between them. The germline V gene encodes CDR1 MNHEY and CDR2 SMNVEV (reference sequence). The CDR3 runs to 16 residues. The CDR3: CASSDTRQTNTGELFF. DNA for the CDR3: TGTGCCAGCAGTGACACAAGACAGACGAACACCGGGGAGCTGTTTTTT.

There are a few counts of this clone. The V and J genes are TRBV4-1 and TRBJ1-5, with D unclear. Germline V CDR1 and CDR2: MGHRA, YSYEKL. The CDR3 is 14 amino acids. V shed 4 bases and J shed 6 bases, with 13 bases lying between them. The CDR3, as DNA: TGCGCCAGCAGCCGAAAGGAGGGTCCTCAGCCCCAGCATTTT. Its translation: CASSRKEGPQPQHF.

The CDR3 DNA reads as TGTGCCAGCAGCAGGGGGCCTAACTATGGCTACACCTTC. Translation gives CASSRGPNYGYTF. The chain joins TRBV2 to TRBJ1-2, with 8 bases lining up with TRBD1. V gave up 6 bases and J gave up 0 bases; unmatched junction bases: 0. CDR3 size: 13 residues. Germline V CDR1 and CDR2: SNHLY, FYNNEI.

The chain recombines TRBV12-3 or TRBV12-4 with TRBJ2-7; weak D call: TRBD2 (5 bases). V was trimmed by 5 bases and J by 5 bases, leaving 10 bases between them. This CDR3 is built from 12 residues. The CDR3 DNA is TGTGCCAGCAGTCACGCGGGCAACGAGCAGTACTTC. It encodes CASSHAGNEQYF.

The rearrangement uses TRBV4-1 and TRBJ1-1; no reliable D call. V was trimmed by 5 bases and J by 1 base, leaving 11 bases between them. The germline V gene has CDR1 MGHRA and CDR2 YSYEKL. This CDR3 comprises 14 residues. The CDR3 loop reads CASSYWRGNTEAFF. CDR3 bases: TGCGCCAGCAGCTATTGGCGGGGGAACACTGAAGCTTTCTTT.

DNA for the CDR3: TGTGCCAGCAGGAGGGACAACCAGAACACTGAAGCTTTCTTT. Protein product: CASRRDNQNTEAFF. The chain employs TRBV6-5 and TRBJ1-1; D might be TRBD1 (6 bases). CDR1 and CDR2 (germline): MNHEY, SVGAGI. V was pared by 6 bases and J by 1 base, with 12 bases between. This CDR3 spans 14 amino acids.

This chain connects TRBV5-1 to TRBJ2-5; a possible D gene is TRBD1 (6 bases). This CDR3 region has 13 residues. Trimming took 5 bases from V and 0 from J, leaving 8 bases between them. The germline V gene has CDR1 SGHRS and CDR2 YFSETQ. CDR3 sequence reads: CASRWDNQETQYF. The CDR3 DNA sequence: TGCGCCAGCAGATGGGACAACCAAGAGACCCAGTACTTC.

This sequence joins TRBV11-2 and TRBJ2-5; D may be TRBD2 (5 bases). V was pared by 0 bases and J by 9 bases, with 17 bases between. CDR1 SGHAT and CDR2 FQNNGV come from the germline V gene. CDR3 size: 15 residues. The CDR3 loop is CASSLDPGGPSPQYF. CDR3 in DNA: TGTGCCAGCAGCTTAGATCCGGGCGGGCCGTCGCCCCAGTACTTC.

The chain combines TRBV24-1 with TRBJ1-5; D gene unclear. Germline V gene data show CDR1 as KGHDR and CDR2 as SFDVKD. Deletions cut 10 bases from V and 2 bases from J, with 11 bases between. The CDR3 consists of 13 residues. CDR3 region: CATGGSGNQPQHF. Written as DNA, the CDR3 is TGTGCCACTGGAGGTAGTGGCAATCAGCCCCAGCATTTT.

The chain employs TRBV4-2 and TRBJ2-3, with D unresolved. CDR3 size: 13 residues. The germline V gene has CDR1 LGHNA and CDR2 YNFKEQ. V was pared by 4 bases and J by 7 bases, with 12 bases between. The CDR3 loop is CASSPPGPNTQYF. The DNA for the CDR3 is TGTGCCAGCAGCCCCCCGGGTCCGAATACGCAGTATTTT.

The chain employs TRBV6-1 and TRBJ1-1; D is possibly TRBD1 (5 bases). The CDR3 has 14 amino acids. V shed 1 base and J shed 2 bases, with 8 bases lying between them. Germline V CDR1 and CDR2: MNHNS, SASEGT. The CDR3 loop reads CASSEGQRNTEAFF. CDR3 coding DNA: TGTGCCAGCAGTGAAGGACAGAGAAACACTGAAGCTTTCTTT.

The gene calls are TRBV30 and TRBJ2-1; TRBD2 matches at 8 bases. Germline lookup yields CDR1 GTSNPN and CDR2 SVGIG (reference sequence). This CDR3 spans 14 amino acids. J gave up 6 bases and V 1 base, and 5 bases lay outside the gene matches. The DNA of the CDR3 is TGTGCCTGGAGTGCGGGGGGGAATCCCAATGAGCAGTTCTTC. It yields the protein CAWSAGGNPNEQFF.

The gene calls are TRBV5-1 and TRBJ1-2, with TRBD1 matching 8 bases. The CDR3 length is 14 residues. Trimming at V came to 1 base and at J to 4 bases, leaving 3 bases not matched to a gene. CDR1 and CDR2 (germline): SGHRS, YFSETQ. The CDR3 sequence is CASSLSGGFYGYTF. CDR3 bases: TGCGCCAGCAGCTTGTCAGGGGGCTTCTATGGCTACACCTTC.

DNA for the CDR3: TGTGCCAGCAGCGCCGGGACAGGGGCCCACTACGAGCAGTACTTC. It specifies CASSAGTGAHYEQYF. J is TRBJ2-7 and V is TRBV9; 10 bases fit TRBD1. CDR1 and CDR2 from the germline V gene are SGDLS and YYNGEE. V was pared by 3 bases and J by 3 bases, with 6 bases of the junction left unmatched. The CDR3 is 15 residues long.

CDR3 sequence: CASSLSVDRGREYGYTF. In DNA, the CDR3 is TGTGCCAGCAGTTTATCAGTCGACAGGGGGCGCGAGTATGGCTACACCTTC. The chain uses TRBV27 and TRBJ1-2; TRBD1 agrees at 10 bases. The junction had 9 bases not matched to a gene; V was cut back by 0 bases and J by 5 bases. Germline V gives CDR1 MNHEY, CDR2 SMNVEV (reference sequence). This CDR3 is built from 17 residues.

The gene calls are TRBV5-6 and TRBJ1-2; 8 nucleotides match TRBD1. Germline trimming cut 3 bases from V and 8 bases from J; bases unmatched to any gene: 6. The CDR3 is 13 residues long. Germline V gene lookup returns CDR1 SGHDT and CDR2 YYEEEE. CDR3 sequence (DNA): TGTGCCAGCAGCTGGACAGGGTCTGGGGGCTACACCTTC. As protein: CASSWTGSGGYTF.

The J gene is TRBJ1-1, the V gene TRBV9; D not resolved. CDR1 and CDR2 (germline): SGDLS, YYNGEE. CDR3 size: 15 residues. Between the trimmed V and J ends, which lost 4 bases and 6 bases, there was a span of 19 bases. The CDR3: CASSPLADRRAEAFF. The CDR3 nucleotides read TGTGCCAGCAGCCCCCTGGCGGATAGGCGAGCTGAAGCTTTCTTT.

The chain links TRBV5-1 to TRBJ2-4, with 8 bases lining up with TRBD1. CDR1 and CDR2 (germline): SGHRS, YFSETQ. The CDR3 covers 21 residues. With 2 bases clipped from V and 3 bases from J, the junction kept 22 bases outside the gene matches. CDR3 coding DNA: TGCGCCAGCAGCTTTCTTCCTGGATGGCAGGGGGCGGCGGAGGGCAAAAACATTCAGTACTTC. This gives the protein CASSFLPGWQGAAEGKNIQYF.

This clone occurred once. The chain recombines TRBV7-8 with TRBJ1-6, with D maybe TRBD1 (5 bases). V was trimmed by 4 bases and J by 10 bases, leaving 20 bases between them. The CDR3 is made up of 16 amino acids. CDR1 and CDR2 from the germline V gene are SGHVS and FQNEAQ. The CDR3 reads CASSSSKGQGGSPLHF. The CDR3 bases are TGTGCCAGCAGCTCCTCCAAAGGGCAGGGTGGCTCACCCCTCCACTTT.

The chain joins TRBV21-1 to TRBJ2-1; the table's D gene call, TRBD2, was not cross checked with the DNA. TRBV21-1 is given as a pseudogene. The CDR3 runs 17 residues. The CDR3, as DNA: TGTGCCAGCAGCAAAGGGGGGGGACCCAGCCGGAACAATGAGCAGTTCTTC. It translates to CASSKGGGPSRNNEQFF.